This T cell receptor beta chain was documented in a study of blood T cell repertoires in COVID-19. Study summary: The United States, Italy and Spain provided the acute and convalescent COVID-19 samples. Sources were T cells, B-cell-depleted T cells, or PBMCs; the material itself was cDNA or gDNA.

Original handling: Researchers report that nucleated cell counts were estimated from reference gene primer amplification. Clones were sequenced by immunoSEQ multiplex PCR, and TCRdb holds only the in-frame ones, with some missing. V and J calls and clone size are as listed in that table; D and trimming were resolved from the DNA. The sample holds fewer than 200,000 clones; 80% to 90% are singletons and the top ten take around 8.6%. The trim removed 5 bases at V and 0 bases at J, leaving 14 bases unmatched. CDR1 is SGHAT, CDR2 FQNNGV, per germline. The CDR3 covers 19 residues. The V call is TRBV11-2, the J call TRBJ2-1, with TRBD2 matching over 9 bases. The source material was peripheral blood. This TCR was sampled from a man aged 45-65 years with active or convalescent COVID-19. CDR3 nucleotide sequence: TGTGCCAGCAGCCTAAGGTTAGCGGGAGCCCGGATCTCCTACAATGAGCAGTTCTTC. Amino acid sequence: CASSLRLAGARISYNEQFF.